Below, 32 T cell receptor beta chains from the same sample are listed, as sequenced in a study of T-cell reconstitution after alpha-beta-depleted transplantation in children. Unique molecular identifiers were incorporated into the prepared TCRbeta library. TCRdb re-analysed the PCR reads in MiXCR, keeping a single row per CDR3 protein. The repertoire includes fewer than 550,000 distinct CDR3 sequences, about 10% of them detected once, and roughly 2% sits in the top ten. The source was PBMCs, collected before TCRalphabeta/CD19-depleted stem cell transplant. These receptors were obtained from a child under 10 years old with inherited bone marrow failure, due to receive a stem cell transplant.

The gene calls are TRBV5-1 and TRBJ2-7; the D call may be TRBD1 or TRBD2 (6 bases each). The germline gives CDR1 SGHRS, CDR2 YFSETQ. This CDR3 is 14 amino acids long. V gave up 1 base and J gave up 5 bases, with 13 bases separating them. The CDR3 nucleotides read TGCGCCAGCAGCTTGACAGGGAGGTATAACGAGCAGTACTTC. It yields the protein CASSLTGRYNEQYF.

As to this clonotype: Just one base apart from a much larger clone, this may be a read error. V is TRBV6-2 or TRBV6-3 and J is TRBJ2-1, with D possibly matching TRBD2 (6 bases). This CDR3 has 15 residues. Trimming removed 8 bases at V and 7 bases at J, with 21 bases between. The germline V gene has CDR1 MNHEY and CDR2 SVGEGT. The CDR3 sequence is CASRRRDSSWNEQFF. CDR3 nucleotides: TGTGCCAGCCGGAGGCGGGACTCCTCTTGGAATGAGCAGTTCTTC.

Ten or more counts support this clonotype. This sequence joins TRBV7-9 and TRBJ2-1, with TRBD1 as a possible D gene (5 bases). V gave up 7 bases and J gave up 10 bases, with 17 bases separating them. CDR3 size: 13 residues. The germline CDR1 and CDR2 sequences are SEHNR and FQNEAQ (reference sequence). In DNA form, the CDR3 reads TGTGCCAGCACCCGGTGGGGCGACCGCGAGCAGTTCTTC. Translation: CASTRWGDREQFF.

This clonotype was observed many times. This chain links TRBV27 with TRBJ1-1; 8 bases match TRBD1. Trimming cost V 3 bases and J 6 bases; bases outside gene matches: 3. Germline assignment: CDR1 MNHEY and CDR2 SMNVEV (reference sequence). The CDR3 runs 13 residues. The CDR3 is CASSFGTGAEAFF. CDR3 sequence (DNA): TGTGCCAGCAGTTTTGGGACAGGCGCTGAAGCTTTCTTT.

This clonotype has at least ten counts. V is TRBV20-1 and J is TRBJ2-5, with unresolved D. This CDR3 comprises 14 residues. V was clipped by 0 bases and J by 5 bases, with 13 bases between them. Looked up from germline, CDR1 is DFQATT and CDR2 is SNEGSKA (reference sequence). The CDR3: CSARDKGKDETQYF. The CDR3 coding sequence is TGCAGTGCTAGAGATAAAGGGAAGGACGAGACCCAGTACTTC.

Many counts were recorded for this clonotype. The CDR3 is CASSYSGRRPYEQYF. The CDR3 bases are TGTGCCAGCAGTTACAGCGGCAGGAGACCCTACGAGCAGTACTTC. The V call is TRBV6-5, the J call TRBJ2-7; possible D gene TRBD2, 5 bases. V was cut by 2 bases and J by 2 bases, with 13 bases left in between. This CDR3 has 15 residues. In germline, CDR1 is MNHEY, CDR2 SVGAGI.

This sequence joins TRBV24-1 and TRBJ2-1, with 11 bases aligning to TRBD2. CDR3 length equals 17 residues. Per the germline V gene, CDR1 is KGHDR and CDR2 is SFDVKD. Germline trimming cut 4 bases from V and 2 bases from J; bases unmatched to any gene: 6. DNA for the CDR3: TGTGCCACCAGTGACTACCCGACTAGCGGGGCCTACAATGAGCAGTTCTTC. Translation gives CATSDYPTSGAYNEQFF.

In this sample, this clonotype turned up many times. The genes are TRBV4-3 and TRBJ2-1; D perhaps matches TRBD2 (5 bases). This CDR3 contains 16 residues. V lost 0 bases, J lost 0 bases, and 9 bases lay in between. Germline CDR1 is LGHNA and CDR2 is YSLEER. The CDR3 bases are TGCGCCAGCAGCCAAGAAGGACTCGGCTCCTACAATGAGCAGTTCTTC. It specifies CASSQEGLGSYNEQFF.

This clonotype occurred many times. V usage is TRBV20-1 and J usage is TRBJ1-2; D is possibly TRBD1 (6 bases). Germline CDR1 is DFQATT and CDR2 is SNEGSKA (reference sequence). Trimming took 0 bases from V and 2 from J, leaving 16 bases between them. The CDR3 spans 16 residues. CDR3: CSARDSSGASNYGYTF. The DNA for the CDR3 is TGCAGTGCTAGAGATTCCTCAGGGGCGAGCAACTATGGCTACACCTTC.

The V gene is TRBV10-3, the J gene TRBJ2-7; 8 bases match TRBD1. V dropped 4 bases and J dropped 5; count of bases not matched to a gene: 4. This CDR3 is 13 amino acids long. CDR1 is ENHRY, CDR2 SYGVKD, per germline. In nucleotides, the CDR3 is TGTGCCATCAGTGGGACAGGGTCCCACGAGCAGTACTTC. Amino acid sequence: CAISGTGSHEQYF.

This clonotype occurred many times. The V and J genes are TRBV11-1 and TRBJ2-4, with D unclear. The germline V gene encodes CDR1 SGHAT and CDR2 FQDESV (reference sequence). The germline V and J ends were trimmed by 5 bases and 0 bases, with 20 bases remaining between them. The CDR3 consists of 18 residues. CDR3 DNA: TGTGCCAGCAGCACCACCCCACTCCGGATTGAAGCCAAAAACATTCAGTACTTC. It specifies CASSTTPLRIEAKNIQYF.

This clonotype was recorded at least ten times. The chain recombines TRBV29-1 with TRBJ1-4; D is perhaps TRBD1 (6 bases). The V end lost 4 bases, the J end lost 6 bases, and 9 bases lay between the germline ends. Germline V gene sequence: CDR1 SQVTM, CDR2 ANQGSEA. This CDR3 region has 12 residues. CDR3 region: CSVAGVDEKLFF. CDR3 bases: TGCAGCGTTGCAGGGGTTGATGAAAAACTGTTTTTT.

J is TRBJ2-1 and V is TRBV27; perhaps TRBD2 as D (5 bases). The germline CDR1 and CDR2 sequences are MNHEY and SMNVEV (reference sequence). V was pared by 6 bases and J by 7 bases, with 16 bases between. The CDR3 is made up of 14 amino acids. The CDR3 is CASRGGGPRNEQFF. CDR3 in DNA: TGTGCCAGCAGAGGCGGAGGCCCTAGGAATGAGCAGTTCTTC.

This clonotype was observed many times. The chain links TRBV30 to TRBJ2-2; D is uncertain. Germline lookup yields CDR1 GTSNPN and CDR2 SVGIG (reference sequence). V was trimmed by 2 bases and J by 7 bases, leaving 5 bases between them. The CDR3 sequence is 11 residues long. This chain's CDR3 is CAWSIHGELFF. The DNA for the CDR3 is TGTGCCTGGAGTATACACGGGGAGCTGTTTTTT.

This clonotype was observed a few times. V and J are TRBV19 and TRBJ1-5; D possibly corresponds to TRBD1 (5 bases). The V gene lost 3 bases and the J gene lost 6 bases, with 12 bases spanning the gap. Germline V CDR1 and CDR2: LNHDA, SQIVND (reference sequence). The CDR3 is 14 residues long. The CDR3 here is CASSMGPRLQPQHF. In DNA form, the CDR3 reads TGTGCCAGTAGTATGGGGCCGAGGCTTCAGCCCCAGCATTTT.

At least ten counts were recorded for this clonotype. The DNA for the CDR3 is TGCGCCAGCAGCCTTACTCAGCTGACTAGCGGGAGGGCCGGCGGGGAGCTGTTTTTT. It specifies CASSLTQLTSGRAGGELFF. J is TRBJ2-2 and V is TRBV4-3, with 14 bases lining up with TRBD2. Germline CDR1 is LGHNA and CDR2 is YSLEER. This CDR3 region has 19 residues. V shed 4 bases, J shed 7 bases, and the junction held 14 bases outside the gene matches.

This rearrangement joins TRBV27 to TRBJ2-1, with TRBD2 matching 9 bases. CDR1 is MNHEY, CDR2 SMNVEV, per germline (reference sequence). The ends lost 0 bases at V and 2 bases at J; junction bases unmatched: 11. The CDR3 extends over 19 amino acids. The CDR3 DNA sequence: TGTGCCAGCAGTTTATCCTTCCCTACCGGGACTAGCCCCTACAATGAGCAGTTCTTC. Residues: CASSLSFPTGTSPYNEQFF.

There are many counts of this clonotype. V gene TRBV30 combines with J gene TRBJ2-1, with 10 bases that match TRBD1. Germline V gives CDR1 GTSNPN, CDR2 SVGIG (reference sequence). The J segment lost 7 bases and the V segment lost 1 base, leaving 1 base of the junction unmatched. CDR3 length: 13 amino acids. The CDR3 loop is CAWSADRGNEQFF. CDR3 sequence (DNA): TGTGCCTGGAGTGCGGACAGGGGGAATGAGCAGTTCTTC.

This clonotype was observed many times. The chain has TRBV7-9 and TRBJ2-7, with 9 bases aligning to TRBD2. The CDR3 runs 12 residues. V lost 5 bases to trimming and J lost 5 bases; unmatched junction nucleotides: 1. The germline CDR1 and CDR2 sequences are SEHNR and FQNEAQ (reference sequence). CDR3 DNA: TGTGCCAGCAGCCGCGGGGGGGACGAGCAGTACTTC. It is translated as CASSRGGDEQYF.

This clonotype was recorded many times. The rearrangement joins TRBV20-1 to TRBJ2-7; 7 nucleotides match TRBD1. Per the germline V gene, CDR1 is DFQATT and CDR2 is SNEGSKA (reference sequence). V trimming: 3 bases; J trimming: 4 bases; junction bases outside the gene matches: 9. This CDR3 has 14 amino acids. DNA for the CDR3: TGCAGTGCTAGGGCCGGGACAGAAGTTTACGAGCAGTACTTC. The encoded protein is CSARAGTEVYEQYF.

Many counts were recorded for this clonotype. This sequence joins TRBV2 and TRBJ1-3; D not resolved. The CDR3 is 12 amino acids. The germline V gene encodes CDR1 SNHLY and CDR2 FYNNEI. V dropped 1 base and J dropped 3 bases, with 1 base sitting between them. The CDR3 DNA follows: TGTGCCAGCAGTGAAGGTGGAAACACCATATATTTT. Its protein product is CASSEGGNTIYF.

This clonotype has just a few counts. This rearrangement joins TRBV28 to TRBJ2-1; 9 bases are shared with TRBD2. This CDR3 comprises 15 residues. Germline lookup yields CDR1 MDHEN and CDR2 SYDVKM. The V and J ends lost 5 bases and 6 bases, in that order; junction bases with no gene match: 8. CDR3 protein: CASSVAGEGSNEQFF. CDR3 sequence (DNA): TGTGCCAGCAGTGTAGCGGGAGAGGGGAGCAATGAGCAGTTCTTC.

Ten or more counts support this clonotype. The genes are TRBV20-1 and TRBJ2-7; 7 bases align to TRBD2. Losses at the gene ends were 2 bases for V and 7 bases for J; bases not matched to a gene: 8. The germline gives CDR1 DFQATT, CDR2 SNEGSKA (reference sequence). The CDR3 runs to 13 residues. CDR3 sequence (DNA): TGCAGTGCTAGACCAGCGGGACCCGGAGAGCAGTACTTC. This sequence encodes CSARPAGPGEQYF.

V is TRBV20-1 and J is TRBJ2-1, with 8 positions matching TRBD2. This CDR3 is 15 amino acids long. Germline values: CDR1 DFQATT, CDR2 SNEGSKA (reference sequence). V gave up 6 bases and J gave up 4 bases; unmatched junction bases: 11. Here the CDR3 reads CSAFQLAEMYNEQFF. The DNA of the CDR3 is TGCAGTGCCTTTCAACTAGCGGAGATGTACAATGAGCAGTTCTTC.

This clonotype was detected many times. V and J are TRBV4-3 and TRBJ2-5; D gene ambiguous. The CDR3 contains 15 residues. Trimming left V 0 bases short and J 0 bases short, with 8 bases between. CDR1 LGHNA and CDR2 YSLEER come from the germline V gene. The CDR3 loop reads CASSQEDNHQETQYF. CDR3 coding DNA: TGCGCCAGCAGCCAAGAAGACAATCACCAAGAGACCCAGTACTTC.

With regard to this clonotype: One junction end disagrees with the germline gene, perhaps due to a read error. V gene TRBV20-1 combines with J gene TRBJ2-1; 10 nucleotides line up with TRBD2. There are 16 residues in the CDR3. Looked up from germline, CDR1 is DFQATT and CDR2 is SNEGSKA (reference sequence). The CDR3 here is CCAREGSGRANNEQFF. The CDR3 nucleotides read TGCTGTGCTAGAGAAGGGAGCGGGAGGGCGAACAATGAGCAGTTCTTC.

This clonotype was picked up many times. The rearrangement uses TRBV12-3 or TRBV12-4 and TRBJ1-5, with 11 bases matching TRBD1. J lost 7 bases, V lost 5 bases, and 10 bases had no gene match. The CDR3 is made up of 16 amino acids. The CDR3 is CASSAPGQGVGQPQHF. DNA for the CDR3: TGTGCCAGCAGTGCACCGGGACAGGGGGTCGGGCAGCCCCAGCATTTT.

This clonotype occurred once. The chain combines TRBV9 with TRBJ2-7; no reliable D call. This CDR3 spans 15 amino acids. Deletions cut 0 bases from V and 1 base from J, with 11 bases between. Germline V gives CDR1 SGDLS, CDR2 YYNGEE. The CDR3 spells CASSVGVAESYEQYF. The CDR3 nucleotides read TGTGCCAGCAGCGTAGGGGTCGCCGAATCCTACGAGCAGTACTTC.

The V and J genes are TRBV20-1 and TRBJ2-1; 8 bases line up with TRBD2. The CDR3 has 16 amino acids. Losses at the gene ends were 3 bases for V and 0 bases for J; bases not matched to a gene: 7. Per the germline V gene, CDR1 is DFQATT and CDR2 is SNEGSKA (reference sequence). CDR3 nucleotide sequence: TGCAGTGCTAGGTGTCTAGCGGGCTGCTCCTACAATGAGCAGTTCTTC. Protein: CSARCLAGCSYNEQFF.

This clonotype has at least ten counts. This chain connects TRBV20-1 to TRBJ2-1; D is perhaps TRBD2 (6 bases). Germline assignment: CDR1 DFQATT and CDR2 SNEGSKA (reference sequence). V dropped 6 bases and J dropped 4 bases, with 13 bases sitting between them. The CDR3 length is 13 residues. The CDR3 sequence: CSASGRHYNEQFF. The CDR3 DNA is TGCAGTGCGAGCGGGCGACATTACAATGAGCAGTTCTTC.

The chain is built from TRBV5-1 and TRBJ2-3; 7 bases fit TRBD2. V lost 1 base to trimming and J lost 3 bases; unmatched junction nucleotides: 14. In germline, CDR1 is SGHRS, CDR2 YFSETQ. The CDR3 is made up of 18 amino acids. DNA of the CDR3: TGCGCCAGCAGCTTGATGACGGGAGCGGGATTTCGGACAGATACGCAGTATTTT. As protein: CASSLMTGAGFRTDTQYF.

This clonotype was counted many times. The CDR3 spells CASSQVIGLPNYGYTF. CDR3 sequence (DNA): TGTGCCAGCAGCCAAGTTATCGGTCTTCCTAACTATGGCTACACCTTC. The chain is built from TRBV4-2 and TRBJ1-2; D remains ambiguous. The germline gives CDR1 LGHNA, CDR2 YNFKEQ. The CDR3 loop spans 16 amino acids. The V end lost 1 base, the J end lost 0 bases, and 12 bases lay between the germline ends.